These T cell receptor beta chains were read from a single sample in a study of shared clonotypes between healthy human individuals. The data were produced by immunoSEQ multiplex PCR, yet TCRdb's version contains in-frame clones alone and is incomplete. The data contain about 2.1 million clones, over 85% of them singletons. Sequenced input: naive CD8+ T cells from PBMCs. All receptors come from a man aged 18 to 29 in good health. Some clones in this sample may be carry-over from other donors' samples. Each CDR3 is given with its conserved first and last residue. D genes are given only for firm matches. Only part of the rows carry a size: once, few, many, or a class if the clone is expanded.

>-|TRBJ1-1|-|TRBV5-4
TGTGCCAGCAGCTTGGCAGGGCCAGGGCCCACTGAAGCTTTCTTT
CASSLAGPGPTEAFF
>TRBD2|TRBJ2-7|-|TRBV30
TGTGCCTGGAGTGGACGACCGACGGGGACTATCTACGAGCAGTACTTC
CAWSGRPTGTIYEQYF
>-|TRBJ2-3|-|TRBV7-9
TGTGCCAGCAGCCGTTTCCGAGCTTTGATTGCCACAGATACGCAGTATTTT
CASSRFRALIATDTQYF
>-|TRBJ1-4|-|TRBV7-2
TGTGCCAGCAGCCCGGGAAAAAATAATGAAAAACTGTTTTTT
CASSPGKNNEKLFF
>-|TRBJ2-7|-|TRBV27
TGTGCCAGCAGTGGTTACTCCTACGAGCAGTACTTC
CASSGYSYEQYF
>-|TRBJ2-3|-|TRBV9
TGTGCCAGCAGCCTTCCCGGCGGACCCTATGGCACAGATACGCAGTATTTT
CASSLPGGPYGTDTQYF
>-|TRBJ2-3|-|TRBV9
TGTGCCAGCAGCGTAGACGCGGGTGGAGGCACAGATACGCAGTATTTT
CASSVDAGGGTDTQYF
>-|TRBJ1-4|-|TRBV6-5
TGTGCCAGCAGTTATGGGGGAGGTGCGACTAATGAAAAACTGTTTTTT
CASSYGGGATNEKLFF
>TRBD2|TRBJ2-2|-|TRBV4-1
TGCGCCAGCAGCCCGAGGGAGGGGTACACCGGGGAGCTGTTTTTT
CASSPREGYTGELFF
>-|TRBJ2-3|-|TRBV9
TGTGCCAGCAGCGCTTCGGACTGGCCTACTCACACAGATACGCAGTATTTT
CASSASDWPTHTDTQYF
>TRBD2|TRBJ2-1|-|TRBV5-1
TGCGCCAGCACCGGGACTAGCGGCTACAATGAGCAGTTCTTC
CASTGTSGYNEQFF
>-|TRBJ2-3|-|TRBV5-8
TGTGCCAGCAGCTGGAGCGAGCCCCCTGCGTATTTT
CASSWSEPPAYF
>-|TRBJ2-3|-|TRBV5-6
TGTGCCAGCAGCTTGATCCAGGGCGTTGGCACAGATACGCAGTATTTT
CASSLIQGVGTDTQYF
>-|TRBJ2-7|-|TRBV6-5
TGTGCCAGCAGAGGGACAACGGAGGCCTACGAGCAGTACTTC
CASRGTTEAYEQYF
>TRBD1|TRBJ2-7|-|TRBV9
TGTGCCAGCAGCATCGGACAGGCCGGCTACGAGCAGTACTTC
CASSIGQAGYEQYF
>TRBD1|TRBJ1-5|-|TRBV19
TGTGCCAGTAGTATAGGATCCGGGACAGGGGCCAAGAGGCCCCAGCATTTT
CASSIGSGTGAKRPQHF
>-|TRBJ2-7|-|TRBV28
TGTGCCAGCAGTCCCCGGGGTGAGGGATTATACGAGCAGTACTTC
CASSPRGEGLYEQYF
>-|TRBJ1-5|-|TRBV6-1
TGTGCCAGCAGTGAAGGGCAGGGAGGCAATCAGCCCCAGCATTTT
CASSEGQGGNQPQHF
>-|TRBJ1-1|-|TRBV7-9
TGTGCCAGCAACGCGTGGGTAGGGTCCTTCGACACTGAAGCTTTCTTT
CASNAWVGSFDTEAFF
>TRBD2|TRBJ2-1|-|TRBV9
TGTGCCAGCAGCAAAGAAGCGGGATCTAGTAGCAATGAGCAGTTCTTC
CASSKEAGSSSNEQFF
>-|TRBJ1-1|few|TRBV25-1
TGTGCCAGCAGTACTAATGCGGAGGCTTTCTTT
CASSTNAEAFF
>-|TRBJ2-7|-|TRBV6-6
TGTGCCAGCAGCAGGGGGGCCTACGAGCAGTACTTC
CASSRGAYEQYF
>-|TRBJ2-7|once|TRBV15
TGTGCCACCAGCAGAGATCGATCTCCCTCCTACGAGCAGTACTTC
CATSRDRSPSYEQYF
>TRBD1|TRBJ1-4|-|TRBV5-6
TGTGCCAGCAGATTCCCAGGGGGAGATAATGAAAAACTGTTTTTT
CASRFPGGDNEKLFF
>-|TRBJ2-3|-|TRBV15
TGTGCCACCAGCCCCGGTAGTGGATTGTGGACAGATACGCAGTATTTT
CATSPGSGLWTDTQYF
>-|TRBJ1-3|-|TRBV7-8
TGTGCCAGCAGCCTACCAGCCCGGCGCTCTGGAAACACCATATATTTT
CASSLPARRSGNTIYF
>-|TRBJ1-2|-|TRBV4-3
TGCGCCAGCAGCCAAGATAGGGACGGGATTTATGGCTACACCTTC
CASSQDRDGIYGYTF
>-|TRBJ1-2|-|TRBV7-9
TGTGCCAGCAGCGCGGGGCCGCGCCGGGCTTACTTC
CASSAGPRRAYF
>-|TRBJ2-7|-|TRBV5-4
TGTGCCAGCAGCTTGTCCCGGAGCTACGAGCAGTACTTC
CASSLSRSYEQYF
>-|TRBJ1-2|-|TRBV5-5
TGTGCCAGCAGCGCAGGACCGCCTAACTATGGCTACACCTTC
CASSAGPPNYGYTF
>-|TRBJ2-7|-|TRBV28
TGTGCCAGCAGCCGCGGGGACAGAGTCTCCTACGAGCAGTACTTC
CASSRGDRVSYEQYF
>TRBD2|TRBJ2-2|-|TRBV23-1
TGCGCCAACCGAAGCGGGAGAAACACCGGGGAGCTGTTTTTT
CANRSGRNTGELFF
>-|TRBJ1-5|-|TRBV27
TGTGCCAGCAGTTTCCCCGGAAGGAGCCCTAGCAATCAGCCCCAGCATTTT
CASSFPGRSPSNQPQHF
>TRBD1|TRBJ1-2|-|TRBV19
TGTGCCAGTAGTACAAGGGACAGGGAGGTCGGCTATGGCTACACCTTC
CASSTRDREVGYGYTF
>TRBD1|TRBJ2-7|-|TRBV7-3
TGTGCCAGCAGCGGGGACAGGGCTCACGAGCAGTACTTC
CASSGDRAHEQYF
>TRBD1|TRBJ2-7|-|TRBV5-1
TGCGCCAGCAAGACAGGGGGCTCGGACGAGCAGTACTTC
CASKTGGSDEQYF
>TRBD1|TRBJ2-7|-|TRBV9
TGTGCCAGCAGCCCCCAAGGGGGCTTGACCTACGAGCAGTACTTC
CASSPQGGLTYEQYF
>TRBD2|TRBJ2-7|-|TRBV6-6
TGTGCCAGCAGTTACTGGCTAGCGGGAGGATCCTACGAGCAGTACTTC
CASSYWLAGGSYEQYF
>TRBD2|TRBJ2-1|-|TRBV27
TGTGCCAGCAGTTTCTCAGCGGGAGGTTACGATGAGCAGTTCTTC
CASSFSAGGYDEQFF